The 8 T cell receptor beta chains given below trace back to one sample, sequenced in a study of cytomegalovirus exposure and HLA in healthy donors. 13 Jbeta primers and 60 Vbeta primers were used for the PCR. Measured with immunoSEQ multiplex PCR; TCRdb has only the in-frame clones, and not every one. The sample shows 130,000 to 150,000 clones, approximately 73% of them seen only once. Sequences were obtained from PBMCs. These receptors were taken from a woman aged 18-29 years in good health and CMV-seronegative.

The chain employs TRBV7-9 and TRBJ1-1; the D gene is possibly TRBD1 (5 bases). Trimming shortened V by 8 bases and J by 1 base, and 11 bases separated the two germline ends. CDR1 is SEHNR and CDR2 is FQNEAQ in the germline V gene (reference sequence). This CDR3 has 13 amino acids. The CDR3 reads CASLSQGNTEAFF. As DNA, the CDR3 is TGTGCCAGCCTATCCCAGGGGAACACTGAAGCTTTCTTT.

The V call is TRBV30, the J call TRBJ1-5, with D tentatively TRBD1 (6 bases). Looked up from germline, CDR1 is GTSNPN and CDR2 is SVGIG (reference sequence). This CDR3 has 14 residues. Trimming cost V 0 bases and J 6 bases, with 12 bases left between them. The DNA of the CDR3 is TGTGCCTGGAGTGTATTGACAGGCAGTCAGCCCCAGCATTTT. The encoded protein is CAWSVLTGSQPQHF.

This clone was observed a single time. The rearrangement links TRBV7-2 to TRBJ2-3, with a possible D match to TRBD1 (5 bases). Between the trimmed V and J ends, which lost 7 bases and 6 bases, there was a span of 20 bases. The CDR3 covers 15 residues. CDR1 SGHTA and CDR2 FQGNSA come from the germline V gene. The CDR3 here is CASTVSWARGDTQYF. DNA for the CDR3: TGTGCCAGCACCGTATCGTGGGCAAGGGGCGATACGCAGTATTTT.

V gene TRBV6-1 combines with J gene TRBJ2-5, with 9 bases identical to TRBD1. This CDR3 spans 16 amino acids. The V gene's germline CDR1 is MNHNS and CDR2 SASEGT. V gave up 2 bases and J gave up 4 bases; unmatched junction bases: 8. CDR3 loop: CASSELYDRGGETQYF. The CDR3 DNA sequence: TGTGCCAGCAGTGAACTCTACGACAGGGGGGGAGAGACCCAGTACTTC.

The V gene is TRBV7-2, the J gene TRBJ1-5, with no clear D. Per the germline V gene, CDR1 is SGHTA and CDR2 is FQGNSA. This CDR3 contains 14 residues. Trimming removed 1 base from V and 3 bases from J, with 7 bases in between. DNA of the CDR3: TGTGCCAGCAGCTTAGGAGGTAACAATCAGCCCCAGCATTTT. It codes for CASSLGGNNQPQHF.

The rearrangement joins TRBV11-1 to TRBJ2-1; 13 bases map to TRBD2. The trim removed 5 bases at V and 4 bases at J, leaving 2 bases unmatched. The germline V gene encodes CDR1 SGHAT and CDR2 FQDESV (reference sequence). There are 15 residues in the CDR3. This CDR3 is CASSRTSGGYNEQFF. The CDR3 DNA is TGTGCCAGCAGCCGGACTAGCGGGGGTTACAATGAGCAGTTCTTC. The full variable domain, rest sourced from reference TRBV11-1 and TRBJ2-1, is EAEVAQSPRYKITEKSQAVAFWCDPISGHATLYWYRQILGQGPELLVQFQDESVVDDSQLPKDRFSAERLKGVDSTLKIQPAELGDSAMYLCASSRTSGGYNEQFFGPGTRLTVL.

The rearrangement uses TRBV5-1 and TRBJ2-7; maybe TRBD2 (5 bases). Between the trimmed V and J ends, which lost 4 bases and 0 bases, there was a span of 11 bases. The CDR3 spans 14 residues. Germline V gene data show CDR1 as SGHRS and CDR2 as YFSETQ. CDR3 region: CASSGSVSSYEQYF. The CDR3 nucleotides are TGCGCCAGCAGCGGTAGCGTGAGCTCCTACGAGCAGTACTTC.

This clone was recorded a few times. The CDR3 DNA reads as TGTGCCAGCAGCCCCAGGGCGGGGGCAGGCCCCTCCTATGGCTACACCTTC. Translation gives CASSPRAGAGPSYGYTF. This chain links TRBV7-9 with TRBJ1-2; D possibly corresponds to TRBD1 (6 bases). This CDR3 has 17 residues. V was cut by 5 bases and J by 4 bases, with 23 bases left in between. The germline CDR1 and CDR2 sequences are SEHNR and FQNEAQ (reference sequence).